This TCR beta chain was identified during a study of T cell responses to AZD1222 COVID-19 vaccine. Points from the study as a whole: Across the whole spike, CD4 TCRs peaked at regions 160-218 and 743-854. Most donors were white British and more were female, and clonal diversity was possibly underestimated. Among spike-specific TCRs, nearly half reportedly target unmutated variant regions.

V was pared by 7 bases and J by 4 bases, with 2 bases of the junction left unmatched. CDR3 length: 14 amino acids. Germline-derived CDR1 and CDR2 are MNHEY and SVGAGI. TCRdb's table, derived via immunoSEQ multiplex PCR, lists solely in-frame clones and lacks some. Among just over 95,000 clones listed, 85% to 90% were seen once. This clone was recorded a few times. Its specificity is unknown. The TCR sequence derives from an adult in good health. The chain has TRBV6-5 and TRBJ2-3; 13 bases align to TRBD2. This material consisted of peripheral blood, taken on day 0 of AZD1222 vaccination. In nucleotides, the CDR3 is TGTGCCAGCATACTAGCGGGGGGGCCAGATACGCAGTATTTT. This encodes CASILAGGPDTQYF.